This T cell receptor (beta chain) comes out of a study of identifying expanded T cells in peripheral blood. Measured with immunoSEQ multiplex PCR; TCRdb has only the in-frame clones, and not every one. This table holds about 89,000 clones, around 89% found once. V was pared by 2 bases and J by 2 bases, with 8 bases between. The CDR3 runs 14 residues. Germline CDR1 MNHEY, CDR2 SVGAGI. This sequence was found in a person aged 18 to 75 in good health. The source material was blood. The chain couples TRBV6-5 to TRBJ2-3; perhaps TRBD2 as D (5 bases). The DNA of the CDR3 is TGTGCCAGCAGTTACGAGGGATACACAGATACGCAGTATTTT. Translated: CASSYEGYTDTQYF.